These T cell receptor beta chains were read from a single sample in a study of blood T cells in healthy people across ages. TCRdb re-called the 5' RACE reads through MiXCR, storing one row per CDR3 protein. The repertoire holds 1.4 million or so distinct CDR3 sequences, with roughly 43% as singletons. Material: blood. Source of these receptors: a woman aged 18-35 years in good health. Both conserved end residues are trimmed from each CDR3. The D gene is left open where the match is weak.

V: TRBV7-7
J: TRBJ2-3
D: -
CDR3: ASSLGMGADTQY

V: TRBV25-1
J: TRBJ1-4
D: -
CDR3: ASSESAGAANEKLF

V: TRBV6-5
J: -
D: -
CDR3: ASSLRLGTQY

V: TRBV6-5
J: TRBJ2-3
D: TRBD2
CDR3: ASSYTLSGGSDTQY

V: TRBV6-1
J: TRBJ2-1
D: -
CDR3: ASNEAQTSSYNEQF

V: TRBV20-1
J: TRBJ1-1
D: -
CDR3: SAREGGWTEAF

V: TRBV4-1
J: TRBJ2-7
D: -
CDR3: ASSQEPGFPPYEQY

V: TRBV12-3/TRBV12-4
J: TRBJ1-4
D: -
CDR3: ASSSGASNEKLF

V: TRBV3-1
J: TRBJ2-4
D: -
CDR3: ASSQEDRQSKNIQY

V: TRBV27
J: TRBJ2-3
D: -
CDR3: ASSPDWDTQY

V: TRBV6-2/TRBV6-3
J: TRBJ1-2
D: -
CDR3: ASSYSSGSGSYGYT

V: TRBV29-1
J: TRBJ2-7
D: -
CDR3: SVGGSSYEQY

V: TRBV14
J: TRBJ2-3
D: -
CDR3: ASSFQQRYTDTQY

V: TRBV6-5
J: -
D: TRBD1
CDR3: ASRVRDRGHSEQY

V: TRBV7-2
J: TRBJ2-7
D: -
CDR3: ASSLNADYEQY

V: TRBV13
J: TRBJ2-1
D: -
CDR3: ASSPINRNEQF

V: TRBV7-2
J: TRBJ2-7
D: TRBD2
CDR3: ASRPAGDYEQY

V: TRBV12-5
J: TRBJ2-3
D: -
CDR3: ASGWSLMGADTQY

V: TRBV7-7
J: TRBJ2-7
D: TRBD2
CDR3: ASGPSSYEQY

V: TRBV7-2
J: TRBJ2-5
D: -
CDR3: ASSLDWQETQY

V: TRBV27
J: TRBJ2-1
D: -
CDR3: ASSPYVTVKGLNEQF

V: TRBV2
J: -
D: -
CDR3: ASSENWQKQTQY

V: TRBV7-2
J: -
D: TRBD2
CDR3: ASSFTGDYNEQY

V: TRBV2
J: TRBJ1-2
D: -
CDR3: ASSEAGLNYGYT

V: TRBV20-1
J: TRBJ2-7
D: TRBD2
CDR3: SARDYHSYEQY

V: TRBV24-1
J: TRBJ2-3
D: -
CDR3: ATSDEGGGPDTQY

V: TRBV12-3/TRBV12-4
J: TRBJ1-5
D: TRBD1
CDR3: ASGPGQGWNQPQH

V: TRBV5-1
J: TRBJ1-2
D: -
CDR3: ASSLDLLNYGYI

V: TRBV7-2
J: TRBJ1-2
D: -
CDR3: ASSLRGPINYGYT

V: TRBV20-1
J: TRBJ2-3
D: TRBD2
CDR3: SARGLTGLGTDTQY

V: TRBV20-1
J: TRBJ1-1
D: -
CDR3: SARVKGAMNTEAF

V: TRBV12-3/TRBV12-4
J: TRBJ2-1
D: TRBD1
CDR3: ASSLPGQGAYNEQF

V: TRBV7-2
J: TRBJ2-5
D: -
CDR3: ASSLAIVPAKETQY

V: TRBV27
J: TRBJ1-6
D: TRBD1
CDR3: ASSPKDRVDPNSPLH

V: TRBV20-1
J: TRBJ1-2
D: -
CDR3: SARNGFYGYT

V: TRBV5-1
J: TRBJ2-3
D: -
CDR3: ASSWISADTQY

V: TRBV4-3
J: TRBJ2-3
D: -
CDR3: ASSQVQISTDTQY

V: TRBV5-1
J: TRBJ2-1
D: -
CDR3: ASSLVGHDYEQF

V: TRBV19
J: TRBJ2-1
D: TRBD2
CDR3: ASSIGRWSGGYNEQF

V: TRBV9
J: TRBJ1-2
D: -
CDR3: ASNVGRPFYGYT

V: TRBV10-3
J: TRBJ1-1
D: -
CDR3: AISGRGNTEAF

V: TRBV7-8
J: TRBJ1-2
D: -
CDR3: ASSGRTGVTNYGYT

V: TRBV6-2/TRBV6-3
J: TRBJ2-7
D: -
CDR3: ASREQVPYEQY

V: TRBV9
J: TRBJ2-5
D: -
CDR3: ASSVGPNQETQY